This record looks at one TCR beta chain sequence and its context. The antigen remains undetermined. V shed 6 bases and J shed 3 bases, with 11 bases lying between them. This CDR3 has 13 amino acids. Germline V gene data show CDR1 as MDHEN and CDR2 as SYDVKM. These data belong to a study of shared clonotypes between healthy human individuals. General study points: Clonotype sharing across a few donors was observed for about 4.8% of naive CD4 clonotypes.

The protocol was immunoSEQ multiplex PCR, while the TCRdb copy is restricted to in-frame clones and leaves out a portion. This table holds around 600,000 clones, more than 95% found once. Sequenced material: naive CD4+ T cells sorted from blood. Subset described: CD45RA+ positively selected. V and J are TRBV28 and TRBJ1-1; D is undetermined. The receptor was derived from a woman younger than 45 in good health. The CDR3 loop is CASSPPVDTEAFF. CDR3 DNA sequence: TGTGCCAGCAGCCCACCTGTGGACACTGAAGCTTTCTTT.